One and the same sample provided the 11 T cell receptor beta chains below, sequenced in a study of post-analysis software for immune sequencing data. Regarding the study as a whole: Roughly 5 TRBV segments were significantly more frequent in patients than in controls. TRBV5-6, TRBV5-1 and TRBV20-1 were among these segments.

Which antigens these TCRs recognize remains unknown. Built from TCR beta cDNA, the libraries had unique molecular identifiers in them. MiXCR, applied by TCRdb to the PCR reads, yields one record per CDR3 protein. The sample lists roughly 410,000 distinct CDR3 sequences, roughly 30% occurring once. The sample was blood. All receptors come from a girl aged 5-17 years with multiple sclerosis.

The V call is TRBV20-1, the J call TRBJ1-5; D is undetermined. Germline V gives CDR1 DFQATT, CDR2 SNEGSKA (reference sequence). The CDR3 spans 14 residues. The V gene lost 3 bases and the J gene lost 7 bases, with 16 bases spanning the gap. The CDR3 region is CSARRRGGRQPQHF. CDR3 DNA: TGCAGTGCTAGGAGACGAGGAGGGCGCCAGCCCCAGCATTTT.

This sequence joins TRBV5-1 and TRBJ2-1; 9 bases agree with TRBD2. Germline loops: CDR1 SGHRS, CDR2 YFSETQ. The V segment lost 2 bases and the J segment 0 bases; nucleotides outside the gene matches: 6. The CDR3 length is 17 residues. CDR3 protein: CASSLNPSGNSYNEQFF. The CDR3, as DNA: TGCGCCAGCAGCTTAAACCCTAGCGGGAACTCCTACAATGAGCAGTTCTTC.

In regard to this clonotype: One junction end does not reproduce the germline sequence, and a read error may be involved. This rearrangement joins TRBV6-5 to TRBJ1-2; 8 positions agree with TRBD1. Looked up from germline, CDR1 is MNHEY and CDR2 is SVGAGI. The CDR3 has 16 residues. In DNA form, the CDR3 reads TGTACCAGCAGTTACTCGAAGTCAGGGGGCGGCTATGGCTACACCTTC. It encodes CTSSYSKSGGGYGYTF.

V gene TRBV12-3 or TRBV12-4 combines with J gene TRBJ2-7; 9 bases match TRBD1. The CDR3 covers 16 residues. V was pared by 1 base and J by 0 bases, with 4 bases of the junction left unmatched. This CDR3 is CASSLGTGQGSYEQYF. CDR3 coding DNA: TGTGCCAGCAGTTTAGGGACGGGACAGGGCTCCTACGAGCAGTACTTC.

This clonotype has only a few counts. The V call is TRBV7-2, the J call TRBJ1-6, with TRBD1 as a possible D gene (6 bases). The CDR3 covers 15 residues. V lost 8 bases and J lost 5, with 16 bases in between. Germline V gene sequence: CDR1 SGHTA, CDR2 FQGNSA. In DNA, the CDR3 is TGTGCCAGCGGAGGACAGATCCTAAATAATTCACCCCTCCACTTT. It codes for CASGGQILNNSPLHF. Using reference TRBV7-2 and TRBJ1-6 for the parts outside the CDR3, the full variable domain is GAGVSQSPSNKVTEKGKDVELRCDPISGHTALYWYRQSLGQGLEFLIYFQGNSAPDKSGLPSDRFSAERTGGSVSTLTIQRTQQEDSAVYLCASGGQILNNSPLHFGNGTRLTVT.

V usage is TRBV29-1 and J usage is TRBJ2-3; a weak D match, TRBD1 (5 bases). Germline V gene sequence: CDR1 SQVTM, CDR2 ANQGSEA. The CDR3 covers 13 residues. Trimming shortened V by 4 bases and J by 7 bases, and 15 bases separated the two germline ends. CDR3 sequence (DNA): TGCAGCGTTGGTGTAGGGGCCGACAATACGCAGTATTTT. It is translated as CSVGVGADNTQYF.

This clonotype appeared a few times. This sequence joins TRBV29-1 and TRBJ2-5, with D tentatively TRBD2 (5 bases). Trimming stripped 8 bases from V and 1 base from J, with 14 bases between. The germline CDR1 and CDR2 sequences are SQVTM and ANQGSEA. The CDR3 is 13 residues long. CDR3 nucleotide sequence: TGCAGCACCCAAGTACGGGGCCAAGAGACCCAGTACTTC. Amino acids: CSTQVRGQETQYF. Drawing the rest from reference TRBV29-1 and TRBJ2-5, the complete variable domain is SAVISQKPSRDICQRGTSLTIQCQVDSQVTMMFWYRQQPGQSLTLIATANQGSEATYESGFVIDKFPISRPNLTFSTLTVSNMSPEDSSIYLCSTQVRGQETQYFGPGTRLLVL.

This clonotype was detected ten times or more. This chain links TRBV20-1 with TRBJ2-7, with TRBD2 matching over 9 bases. V was pared by 0 bases and J by 5 bases, with 14 bases of the junction left unmatched. The length of the CDR3 is 17 residues. Germline CDR1 and CDR2: DFQATT and SNEGSKA (reference sequence). CDR3 in amino acids: CSAREGGGGPVVDEQYF. The CDR3 bases are TGCAGTGCTAGAGAGGGCGGGGGGGGTCCGGTTGTCGACGAGCAGTACTTC.

This clonotype showed up just a few times. The chain has TRBV5-1 and TRBJ1-1, with no clear D. The CDR3 consists of 14 residues. The V gene lost 0 bases and the J gene lost 8 bases, with 14 bases spanning the gap. The V gene's germline CDR1 is SGHRS and CDR2 YFSETQ. CDR3 region: CASSLEARGGEAFF. CDR3 nucleotides: TGCGCCAGCAGCTTGGAGGCGCGGGGAGGAGAAGCTTTCTTT. Drawing the rest from reference TRBV5-1 and TRBJ1-1, the complete variable domain is KAGVTQTPRYLIKTRGQQVTLSCSPISGHRSVSWYQQTPGQGLQFLFEYFSETQRNKGNFPGRFSGRQFSNSRSEMNVSTLELGDSALYLCASSLEARGGEAFFGQGTRLTVV.

The rearrangement links TRBV3-1 to TRBJ1-2; D unclear. The V and J ends lost 6 bases and 8 bases respectively, with 16 bases between them. The CDR3 contains 13 residues. Germline CDR1 and CDR2: LGHDT and YNNKEL (reference sequence). CDR3 loop: CASRSSDQMGYTF. The CDR3 coding sequence is TGTGCCAGCAGATCCTCCGATCAAATGGGCTACACCTTC.

Regarding this clonotype: At one end the junction does not follow the germline gene, possibly because of a read error. The rearrangement joins TRBV6-1 to TRBJ2-5, with D possibly TRBD2 on 6 matching bases. The better agreement between TRBJ2-7 and the DNA end casts doubt on the J call. This CDR3 has 15 amino acids. CDR1 is MNHNS, CDR2 SASEGT, per germline. CDR3 DNA sequence: TGTGCCGGCAGTGGGGAATGGAGGGAATCGGGCGAGCAGTACTTC. This encodes CAGSGEWRESGEQYF.